This T cell receptor beta chain came from a study of beta chain features in type 1 diabetes (dated by TCRdb to between 2018 and 2020). Looking at the study overall: Mean age, gender distribution, total cell number and subset yield did not differ between patients and healthy donors. A total of approximately 100 million sorted cells were examined across all samples, and the number of cells per subset was strongly correlated with RNA yield. The study compared the TCRB repertoires of sorted circulating CD4+ T cell subsets in recently diagnosed type 1 diabetes patients with those in matched healthy donors. Naive and central memory subsets were obtained from all 30 or so donors, but regulatory and stem cell-like memory subsets were isolated from only 8 patients and roughly eight healthy donors. What the research found in general, with its limitations: Because cDNA rather than genomic DNA was sequenced, highly expressing activated cells could have been over-represented, although no difference in activation and CD3 levels was found between groups. Naive, central memory and regulatory TCRB repertoires appeared more similar among patients than among healthy donors. Shorter templates might have been favored by PCR, but patient and control samples were amplified and corrected together, so both groups would have been affected equally by any skew. Patients with type 1 diabetes made fewer insertions and deleted more nucleotides at VDJ recombination sites, implying thymic rearrangement abnormalities. Because the HLA sub-analyses included only small numbers of individuals, any influence of HLA type on TCRB rearrangement was left unresolved. Type 1 diabetes patients showed a moderate but significant shortening of TCRB CDR3 length in all four CD4+ subsets.

From each donor, a single peripheral blood sample of about 110 mL on average was drawn into heparinised tubes. Naive, central memory, regulatory and stem cell-like memory CD4+ T cells were sorted on a BD FACSAria II using a panel including CD45RO, CCR7, CD25, CD127, CD95 and CD27. A purity above 98% was achieved for all sorted populations. PBMCs were isolated right away by Lymphoprep density gradient centrifugation and were stained directly, without culture. So that batch effects would be minimized, each experiment stained and sorted samples in pairs, pairing one healthy donor with one patient. The germline V gene gives CDR1 as MNHEY and CDR2 as SVGAGI. Trimmed from V: 2 bases; trimmed from J: 5 bases; junction bases lacking a gene match: 0. The CDR3 runs 13 amino acids, cysteine and phenylalanine included. Only the CDR3 part of the read is kept: 39 bases, read in frame from the first base. On this clone: The antigen this receptor binds is unknown. Base qualities are not at hand, and no much larger clone is one base apart.

The entire amount of isolated RNA was reverse transcribed using the High Capacity cDNA Reverse Transcription Kit, so the sequenced TCRB transcripts were expressed ones. Deep immunoSEQ sequencing was applied to naive, central memory and regulatory T cell samples, giving an average of approximately 4 million total reads per sample. Sorted cells were lysed in RLT buffer, and RNA was extracted using DNase-treated RNeasy Micro or Mini kits according to cell number. To prevent cross-contamination, every cell subset was processed on its own, while patient and healthy donor samples were processed together. Using the immunoSEQ multiplex PCR, TCRB sequences were amplified from cDNA into 87-bp fragments spanning the CDR3 region. Sequencing of the amplicons was performed on the Illumina HiSeq platform. Under the source paper's analysis protocol: PCR bias was computationally corrected using synthetic template baselines, reads within Hamming distance 2 were collapsed, and singletons that could not be merged were discarded. Reads were aligned against IMGT so that V, D and J genes, CDR3 length and insertions or deletions at six rearrangement sites could be assigned. Within each subset, clonotype counts were normalized to sorted cell number, after which true diversity and Gini coefficients were computed with the tcR R package. Repertoire sharing was quantified using the overlap coefficient calculated on TCRB nucleotide sequences. TCRdb provides this immuneACCESS table in a form limited to in-frame rearrangements. Some clones are lacking; in checked studies, under half of them reflect an unresolved V gene, and why the rest are absent is not known. The V and J calls and clone size come from that table; D and trimming were worked out from the DNA. Present in this sample are tens of thousands of clones, 52% of which were seen just once. Of the sample, 2.6% is held by the ten largest clones.

This sequence originates from a woman aged 40 to 50 with type 1 diabetes. Material for sequencing was Tregs from blood. Sample cell subset or site, as interpreted from the label and publication: regulatory CD4+ T cells. The chain joins TRBV6-5 to TRBJ2-3; 8 of the junction bases match TRBD2. The nucleotides read TGTGCCAGCAGTTACCGGGGGGGAGATACGCAGTATTTT. It translates as CASSYRGGDTQYF.